Following are 5 T cell receptor beta chains from one sample sequenced in a study of CD4 and CD8 cells across lung adenocarcinoma regions. TCRdb analysed the PCR reads with MiXCR anew, one entry per CDR3 protein. The sample shows some 10,000 distinct CDR3 sequences, 35% to 55% of them seen only once. The source material was CD8+ T cells from the margin of a lung tumor. These receptors all stem from a male donor with lung adenocarcinoma. The CD4 and CD8 labels of this study may be unreliable.

This clonotype counts as medium-sized. The rearrangement links TRBV6-6 to TRBJ1-5; TRBD1 matches at 7 bases. Germline V gives CDR1 MNHNY, CDR2 SVGAGI (reference sequence). V dropped 7 bases and J dropped 5; count of bases not matched to a gene: 8. This CDR3 comprises 14 residues. The CDR3 DNA is TGTGCCAGCACCTCGGGACAGAGCGATCAGCCCCAGCATTTT. Its protein product is CASTSGQSDQPQHF.

This clonotype was counted many times. V and J are TRBV10-1 and TRBJ1-1; D ambiguous. Trimming shortened V by 4 bases and J by 0 bases, and 9 bases separated the two germline ends. The CDR3 runs 14 residues. From germline, CDR1 is WNHNN and CDR2 SYGVQD (reference sequence). CDR3 loop: CASSGLVMNTEAFF. CDR3 sequence (DNA): TGCGCCAGCAGTGGGTTAGTAATGAACACTGAAGCTTTCTTT.

By sample share, this clonotype is medium-sized. This rearrangement joins TRBV6-1 to TRBJ2-1; D may be TRBD2 (5 bases). Trimming stripped 5 bases from V and 14 bases from J, with 19 bases between. CDR1 is MNHNS, CDR2 SASEGT, per germline. CDR3 length equals 13 residues. CDR3 sequence: CASSRALSGVKFF. The CDR3 DNA reads as TGTGCCAGCAGTAGGGCCCTGAGCGGCGTAAAGTTCTTC.

This clonotype was seen only once. This chain links TRBV6-1 with TRBJ2-1; D unclear. The end of the DNA is better explained by TRBJ2-7, so the J call may be wrong. The CDR3 has 14 residues. CDR1 and CDR2 (germline): MNHNS, SASEGT. The CDR3, as DNA: TGTGCCAGCAGTGCTGCTAGTCCGGCCTACGAGCAGTACTTC. It yields the protein CASSAASPAYEQYF.

This clonotype was found a few times. This chain joins TRBV9 and TRBJ2-5, with D hard to call. Trimming shortened V by 6 bases and J by 3 bases, and 21 bases separated the two germline ends. Germline lookup yields CDR1 SGDLS and CDR2 YYNGEE. This CDR3 has 16 residues. The CDR3 spells CASTKYYMDPKETQYF. The CDR3 DNA reads as TGTGCCAGCACCAAGTACTATATGGATCCTAAAGAGACCCAGTACTTC. The complete variable domain, with remaining parts taken from reference TRBV9 and TRBJ2-5, reads DSGVTQTPKHLITATGQRVTLRCSPRSGDLSVYWYQQSLDQGLQFLIQYYNGEERAKGNILERFSAQQFPDLHSELNLSSLELGDSALYFCASTKYYMDPKETQYFGPGTRLLVL.